These 3 T cell receptor beta chains were all obtained from the same sample, sequenced in a study of response to subunit inactivated influenza vaccine. TCRdb independently ran MiXCR on the RT-PCR reads; one entry per CDR3 protein. The sample records about 500,000 distinct CDR3 sequences, 16% being singletons. The starting material was CD4+ T cells sorted from PBMCs, obtained less than 30 months after vaccination. The receptors were sampled from a man aged 50-75 years who received an inactivated influenza vaccine.

This clonotype has just a few counts. This chain joins TRBV7-6 and TRBJ2-4, with D possibly matching TRBD2 (6 bases). Trimming took 5 bases from V and 8 from J, leaving 25 bases between them. The CDR3 is 17 amino acids. Looked up from germline, CDR1 is SGHVS and CDR2 is FNYEAQ. In DNA, the CDR3 is TGTGCCAGCAGCCCACAGCGTGGAGGGCGGGGTCGGCACATTCAGTACTTC. This encodes CASSPQRGGRGRHIQYF.

Only one count was recorded for this clonotype. One end of the junction fails to match germline, which may point to a read error. The chain uses TRBV5-1 and TRBJ2-7, with D tentatively TRBD1 or TRBD2 (5 bases each). CDR1 and CDR2 from the germline V gene are SGHRS and YFSETQ. The CDR3 is 11 residues long. CDR3 DNA sequence: TGCGCCGGCAGCTGGGGACACGAGCAGTACTTC. It specifies CAGSWGHEQYF.

This chain joins TRBV7-2 and TRBJ2-7; 11 nucleotides agree with TRBD2. The CDR3 contains 14 residues. CDR1 is SGHTA and CDR2 is FQGNSA in the germline V gene. The V and J ends lost 5 bases and 2 bases, in that order; junction bases with no gene match: 2. CDR3 in DNA: TGTGCCAGCAGCAGGACTAGCGGGCCCTACGAGCAGTACTTC. Its translation is CASSRTSGPYEQYF. The whole variable domain, remainder taken from reference TRBV7-2 and TRBJ2-7, is GAGVSQSPSNKVTEKGKDVELRCDPISGHTALYWYRQSLGQGLEFLIYFQGNSAPDKSGLPSDRFSAERTGGSVSTLTIQRTQQEDSAVYLCASSRTSGPYEQYFGPGTRLTVT.